This TCR beta chain was retrieved from a study of T cell repertoires in cytomegalovirus infection. Across the whole study: CMV epitopes in the study were HLA-C-restricted (recently identified) and HLA-B-restricted (well studied). Both a matching HLA type and CMV infection were indicated by public TCR beta signatures. Notes on the study in general: Ex vivo responses were dominated by HLA-C-restricted CMV-specific TCR beta clonotypes.

J lost 3 bases, V lost 2 bases, and 5 bases had no gene match. Per germline, CDR1 MNHNS and CDR2 SASEGT. CDR3 length: 16 residues. Via MiXCR, TCRdb re-called the reads, giving one row per CDR3 protein. The sample holds roughly 730,000 distinct CDR3 sequences, around 31% seen once. As concerns this clonotype: Its matching antigen is unknown.

The sample was cultured PBMCs, taken from culture after CMV antigen stimulation. The chain employs TRBV6-1 and TRBJ1-4; 8 nucleotides agree with TRBD1. This TCR came from a human donor in good health (CMV status not recorded). Some clones in this sample may be carry-over from other donors' samples. Here the CDR3 DNA reads TGTGCCAGCAGTGAAAACGGGGGACAGGCTAATGAAAAACTGTTTTTT. It encodes CASSENGGQANEKLFF.